The T cell receptor beta chain under discussion was sequenced for a study of blood T cell repertoires in COVID-19. For the study at large: From T cells, B-cell-depleted T cells, or PBMCs came the material, which was cDNA or gDNA.

This CDR3 has 14 amino acids. Per germline, CDR1 MNHEY and CDR2 SMNVEV (reference sequence). Trimming stripped 8 bases from V and 0 bases from J, with 13 bases between. Original analysis: Counts of nucleated cells, estimated from reference gene primer amplification, were obtained. This table comes from immunoSEQ multiplex PCR, and its TCRdb copy is limited to in-frame clones, with some not included. The V and J calls and the clone size are those of that table, but D and trimming were determined from the DNA. The profile shows about 260,000 clones, about 87% of them singletons. The sequence was obtained from a man aged 60 to 75 who had recovered from COVID-19. The specimen sequenced was peripheral blood. V and J are TRBV27 and TRBJ1-1; D unclear. CDR3 region: CASAGRTLNTEAFF. The CDR3 coding sequence is TGTGCCAGCGCGGGCAGGACCTTGAACACTGAAGCTTTCTTT.